This T cell receptor beta chain appears in the sequencing data of a study of T-cell reconstitution after alpha-beta-depleted transplantation in children. This clonotype was counted many times. Unique molecular identifiers were incorporated into the prepared TCRbeta library. TCRdb used MiXCR to reprocess the PCR reads, holding one entry per CDR3 protein. The profile shows 150,000 to 200,000 distinct CDR3 sequences, about 6.4% of them singletons. The specimen was PBMCs from the stem cell graft donor, collected from the stem cell graft. The clonotype comes from a human donor who donated a stem cell graft to a child with Wiskott-Aldrich syndrome.

In DNA, the CDR3 is TGTGCCAGCAGCTTAGGAACAGGGAACTATGGCTACACCTTC. Protein: CASSLGTGNYGYTF. J is TRBJ1-2 and V is TRBV7-2, with D maybe TRBD1 (6 bases). V lost 1 base, J lost 2 bases, and 8 bases lay in between. Germline CDR1 and CDR2: SGHTA and FQGNSA. CDR3 size: 14 residues.